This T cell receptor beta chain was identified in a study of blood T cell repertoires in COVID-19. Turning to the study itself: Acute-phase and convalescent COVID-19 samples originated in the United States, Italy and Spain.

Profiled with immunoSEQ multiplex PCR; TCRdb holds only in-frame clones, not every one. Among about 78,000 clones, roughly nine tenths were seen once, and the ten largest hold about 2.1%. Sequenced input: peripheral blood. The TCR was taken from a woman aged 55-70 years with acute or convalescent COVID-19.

The CDR3 loop reads CATSDPASSGTDTQYF. In nucleotides, the CDR3 is TGTGCCACCAGTGATCCCGCCTCTAGCGGCACAGATACGCAGTATTTT. The J gene is TRBJ2-3, the V gene TRBV24-1; tentatively, D is TRBD2 (6 bases). The CDR3 loop spans 16 amino acids. Germline CDR1 reads KGHDR; CDR2 reads SFDVKD. Trimming stripped 3 bases from V and 1 base from J, with 13 bases between.